This T cell receptor beta chain was retrieved from a study of cytomegalovirus exposure and HLA in healthy donors. The PCR was carried out with 60 Vbeta primers and 13 Jbeta primers. Profiled with immunoSEQ multiplex PCR; TCRdb holds only in-frame clones, not every one. The data contain approximately 120,000 clones, 15% to 20% of them singletons. Trimming pared 2 bases from V and 4 bases from J, leaving 14 bases between. The germline CDR1 and CDR2 sequences are GTSNPN and SVGIG (reference sequence). The CDR3 extends over 15 amino acids. The sample was PBMCs. The V and J genes are TRBV30 and TRBJ1-4; weak D call: TRBD1 (6 bases). The TCR sequence derives from a female donor in good health and CMV-seropositive. CDR3 in amino acids: CAWSFGRGGNEKLFF. In DNA form, the CDR3 reads TGTGCCTGGAGTTTCGGTAGGGGGGGTAATGAAAAACTGTTTTTT.